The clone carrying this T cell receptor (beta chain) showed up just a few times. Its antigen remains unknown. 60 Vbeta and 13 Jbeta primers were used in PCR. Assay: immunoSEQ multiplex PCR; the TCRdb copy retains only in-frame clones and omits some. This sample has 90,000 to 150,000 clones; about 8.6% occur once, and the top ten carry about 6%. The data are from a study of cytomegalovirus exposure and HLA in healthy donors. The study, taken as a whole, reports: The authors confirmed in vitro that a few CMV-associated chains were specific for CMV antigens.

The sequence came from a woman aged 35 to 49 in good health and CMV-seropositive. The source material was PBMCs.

In DNA form, the CDR3 reads TGCGCCAGCAGGGAACAGGGGGCTGGTGGCTACACCTTC. The encoded protein is CASREQGAGGYTF. The chain is built from TRBV10-2 and TRBJ1-2; 9 nucleotides line up with TRBD1. There are 13 residues in the CDR3. The V gene end was trimmed by 6 bases and the J gene end by 7 bases; junction bases not matched to a gene: 6. CDR1 and CDR2 from the germline V gene are WSHSY and SAAADI.